Included here is one TCR beta chain sequence, with context. Assignments of participants to cohorts depended upon their own reported clinical history. Recovery meant two consecutive negative NP/OP PCR tests, professional clearance, or resolved symptoms. This specimen belongs to a study of blood T cell repertoires in COVID-19. On the study more broadly: PBMCs, B-cell-depleted T cells, or T cells were the source of the cDNA or gDNA that made up the material.

Measured with immunoSEQ multiplex PCR; TCRdb has only the in-frame clones, and not every one. The data show 350,000 to 400,000 clones, roughly 87% seen once. This receptor was taken from a woman in her twenties or thirties who had recovered from COVID-19. The sample consisted of PBMCs or T cells enriched from blood (not recorded which).

The CDR3 region is CASSLDRWRDYHEQYF. CDR3 nucleotides: TGTGCCAGCAGCTTAGATAGGTGGAGAGACTACCACGAGCAGTACTTC. This rearrangement joins TRBV11-2 to TRBJ2-7; possible D gene TRBD2, 5 bases. The CDR3 is made up of 16 amino acids. The V gene lost 0 bases and the J gene lost 5 bases, with 17 bases spanning the gap. CDR1 and CDR2 from the germline V gene are SGHAT and FQNNGV.